The 11 T cell receptor beta chains below come from one sample, sequenced in a study of molecular identifiers for immune sequencing clone quantification. TCRdb ran MiXCR on the PCR reads and lists one entry per CDR3 protein. In the table there are some 580,000 distinct CDR3 sequences, around 25% of which are singletons. Input material: naive CD8+ T cells from blood, with Jurkat cell RNA spiked in. The subset here: FACS-sorted CD8+CD4-CCR7+CD45RA+ naive T cells. These receptors originate from a human donor in good health. Some libraries in this study had Jurkat cell RNA spiked in.

A word on this clonotype: A read error may be the cause here, since a much bigger clone is one base away. This chain links TRBV11-2 with TRBJ2-4; D is unresolved. The CDR3 loop spans 15 amino acids. CDR1 and CDR2 from the germline V gene are SGHAT and FQNNGV. CDR3 loop: CASSLYLGTKSIQYF. The CDR3 DNA follows: TGTGCCAGCAGCTTATATTTGGGTACCAAAAGCATTCAGTACTTC.

This clonotype was counted a few times. A single base separates this from a much larger clone, so it may be a read error. The chain recombines TRBV4-3 with TRBJ2-7; the match to TRBD1 covers 7 bases. From germline, CDR1 is LGHNA and CDR2 YSLEER. Trimming cost V 3 bases and J 0 bases; bases outside gene matches: 2. CDR3 length: 14 amino acids. CDR3 protein: CASSHGDSSYEQYF. As DNA, the CDR3 is TGCGCCAGCAGCCATGGGGACAGCTCCTACGAGCAGTACTTC.

In this sample, this clonotype turned up a few times. This rearrangement joins TRBV4-3 to TRBJ2-3; 9 bases are shared with TRBD2. CDR1 and CDR2 from the germline V gene are LGHNA and YSLEER. The CDR3 length is 17 residues. The junction had 6 bases not matched to a gene; V was cut back by 0 bases and J by 2 bases. Here the CDR3 DNA reads TGCGCCAGCAGCCAAGATCCCAGCGGGGGGCCCACAGATACGCAGTATTTT. Protein product: CASSQDPSGGPTDTQYF.

In regard to this clonotype: A clone one base away is much larger, so this may be a read error. Because the CDR3 is missing its conserved closing phenylalanine or tryptophan, this is likely a read error. J is TRBJ2-7 and V is TRBV4-1; possible D gene TRBD1, 6 bases. The CDR3 is 13 residues long. The V end lost 1 base, the J end lost 7 bases, and 11 bases lay between the germline ends. CDR1 is MGHRA, CDR2 YSYEKL, per germline. CDR3 bases: TGCGCCAGCAGCCAAGGGACAGAATATGAGCAGTACTCC. It is translated as CASSQGTEYEQYS.

Concerning this clonotype itself: A much larger clonotype is one base distant, so this may be a read error. As DNA, the CDR3 is TGTGCCAGCGGTTACCGTTCGGACCTAGCCAAAAACATTCAGTACTTC. This gives the protein CASGYRSDLAKNIQYF. This chain links TRBV27 with TRBJ2-4, with unresolved D. This CDR3 contains 16 residues. V was cut by 8 bases and J by 0 bases, with 17 bases left in between. The germline V gene has CDR1 MNHEY and CDR2 SMNVEV (reference sequence).

This clonotype was observed a single time. This may be a read error, as it is one base from a much larger clone. The chain combines TRBV20-1 with TRBJ2-7, with D maybe TRBD1 (6 bases). Per the germline V gene, CDR1 is DFQATT and CDR2 is SNEGSKA (reference sequence). The CDR3 spans 15 residues. DNA for the CDR3: TGCGGTGCTCACCTGGTCGGGTTGCAGGGGAACGAGCAGTACTTC. Residues: CGAHLVGLQGNEQYF.

Turning to this clonotype: The CDR3 carries no conserved terminal phenylalanine or tryptophan, so it likely arises from a read error. The chain has TRBV20-1 and TRBJ2-2; D gene unclear. The V end lost 0 bases, the J end lost 6 bases, and 11 bases lay between the germline ends. This CDR3 has 14 residues. CDR1 is DFQATT, CDR2 SNEGSKA, per germline (reference sequence). The CDR3 region is CSARDLIEPGELFL. The CDR3 DNA is TGCAGTGCTAGAGACCTTATCGAGCCCGGGGAGCTGTTTTTA.

This clonotype was seen repeatedly, ten times or more. The chain carries TRBV10-3 and TRBJ2-3; 8 nucleotides match TRBD2. Per germline, CDR1 ENHRY and CDR2 SYGVKD. CDR3 length: 17 residues. V was pared by 0 bases and J by 1 base, with 6 bases of the junction left unmatched. Written as DNA, the CDR3 is TGTGCCATCAGTGAGTCGGGAGAACTAGCGGGCACAGATACGCAGTATTTT. It translates to CAISESGELAGTDTQYF.

This clonotype was seen once. The chain carries TRBV9 and TRBJ2-1; 9 bases map to TRBD2. V gave up 0 bases and J gave up 8 bases; unmatched junction bases: 9. CDR1 and CDR2 (germline): SGDLS, YYNGEE. The CDR3 runs to 16 residues. CDR3 DNA sequence: TGTGCCAGCAGCGTAGAATGGGGCGGGGGGGCCGATGAGCAGTTCTTC. Translating gives CASSVEWGGGADEQFF.

This clonotype was observed a few times. The chain joins TRBV20-1 to TRBJ2-7; TRBD1 matches at 11 bases. Looked up from germline, CDR1 is DFQATT and CDR2 is SNEGSKA (reference sequence). The CDR3 consists of 16 residues. Trimming took 5 bases from V and 3 from J; bases not matched to a gene: 12. The CDR3 DNA follows: TGCAGTGCTCCCCGGGACAGGGGGTCGGGGCTCTACGAGCAGTACTTC. Its protein product is CSAPRDRGSGLYEQYF.

This clonotype has at least ten counts. This rearrangement joins TRBV5-1 to TRBJ2-7; D is possibly TRBD1 (6 bases). The V and J ends lost 4 bases and 5 bases respectively, with 16 bases between them. Germline CDR1 is SGHRS and CDR2 is YFSETQ. The CDR3 has 14 residues. The CDR3 bases are TGCGCCAGCAGCCTTACAGGGACACTCCACGAGCAGTACTTC. Translating gives CASSLTGTLHEQYF.